Below, one T cell receptor (beta chain) is given with its context. One end of the junction fails to match germline, which may point to a read error. PCR amplification relied on 60 Vbeta primers (plus 13 Jbeta primers). Here immunoSEQ multiplex PCR was the method, and the copy in TCRdb shows in-frame clones only, minus some. The profile shows around 75,000 clones, around 78% of them singletons. The germline V gene encodes CDR1 SSHAT and CDR2 FNYEAQ (reference sequence). This CDR3 has 16 residues. The entry originates in a study of cytomegalovirus exposure and HLA in healthy donors. About the study: Drawn from HLA-typed donors, some 80 million unique TCRs were held in an early data release.

Sequencing used PBMCs. This receptor was taken from a man aged 35 to 55 in good health and CMV-seronegative. This chain joins TRBV7-7 and TRBJ2-2; 9 bases line up with TRBD1. The CDR3 DNA is TGTGCTAGCAGCGCCTCGACAGGGGGGAGCACCGGGGAGCTGTTTTTT. This sequence encodes CASSASTGGSTGELFF.